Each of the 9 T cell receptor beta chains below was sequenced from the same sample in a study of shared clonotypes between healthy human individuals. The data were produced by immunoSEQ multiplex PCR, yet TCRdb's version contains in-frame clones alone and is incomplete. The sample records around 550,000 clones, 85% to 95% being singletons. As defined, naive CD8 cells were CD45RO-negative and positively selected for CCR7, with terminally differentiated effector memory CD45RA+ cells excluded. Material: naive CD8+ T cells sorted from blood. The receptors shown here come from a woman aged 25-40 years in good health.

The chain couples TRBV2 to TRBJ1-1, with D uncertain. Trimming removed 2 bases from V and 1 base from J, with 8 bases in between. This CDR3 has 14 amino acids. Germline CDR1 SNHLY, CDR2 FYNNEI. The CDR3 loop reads CASSETGENTEAFF. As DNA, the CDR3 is TGTGCCAGCAGTGAAACCGGCGAGAACACTGAAGCTTTCTTT. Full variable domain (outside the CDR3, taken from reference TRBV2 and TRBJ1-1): EPEVTQTPSHQVTQMGQEVILRCVPISNHLYFYWYRQILGQKVEFLVSFYNNEISEKSEIFDDQFSVERPDGSNFTLKIRSTKLEDSAMYFCASSETGENTEAFFGQGTRLTVV.

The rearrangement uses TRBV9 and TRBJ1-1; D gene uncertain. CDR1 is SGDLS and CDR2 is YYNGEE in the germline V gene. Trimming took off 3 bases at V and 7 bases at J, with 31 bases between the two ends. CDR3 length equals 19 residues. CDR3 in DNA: TGTGCCAGCAGCGCTACGACATCTGGTGGCGGTGGGCTGGTGGGTGAAGCTTTCTTT. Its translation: CASSATTSGGGGLVGEAFF.

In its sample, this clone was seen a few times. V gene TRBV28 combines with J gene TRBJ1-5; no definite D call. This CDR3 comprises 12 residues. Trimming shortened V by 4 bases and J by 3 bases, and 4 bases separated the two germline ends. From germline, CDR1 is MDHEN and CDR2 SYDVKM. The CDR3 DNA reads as TGTGCCAGCAGTTGGGCCAATCAGCCCCAGCATTTT. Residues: CASSWANQPQHF.

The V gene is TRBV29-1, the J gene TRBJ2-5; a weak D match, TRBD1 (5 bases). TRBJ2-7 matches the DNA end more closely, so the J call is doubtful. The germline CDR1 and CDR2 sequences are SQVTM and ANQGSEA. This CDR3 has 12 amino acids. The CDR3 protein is CSVEGLEYEQYF. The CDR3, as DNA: TGCAGCGTTGAGGGGCTGGAATACGAGCAGTACTTC.

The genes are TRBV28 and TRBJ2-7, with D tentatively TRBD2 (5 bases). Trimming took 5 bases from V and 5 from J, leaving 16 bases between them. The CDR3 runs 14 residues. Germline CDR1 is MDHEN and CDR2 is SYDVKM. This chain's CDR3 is CASSPISVGDEQYF. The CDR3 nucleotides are TGTGCCAGCAGTCCAATTAGCGTTGGGGACGAGCAGTACTTC.

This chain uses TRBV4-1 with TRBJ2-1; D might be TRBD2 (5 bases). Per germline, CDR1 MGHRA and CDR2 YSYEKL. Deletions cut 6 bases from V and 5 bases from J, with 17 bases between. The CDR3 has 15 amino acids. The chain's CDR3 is CASSPRDSSNNEQFF. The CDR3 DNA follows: TGCGCCAGCAGTCCTCGGGATAGTTCGAACAATGAGCAGTTCTTC.

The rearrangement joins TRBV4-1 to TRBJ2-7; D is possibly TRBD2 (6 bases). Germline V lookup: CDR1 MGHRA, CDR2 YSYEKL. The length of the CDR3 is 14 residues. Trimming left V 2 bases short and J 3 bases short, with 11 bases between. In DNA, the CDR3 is TGCGCCAGCAGCCAACGCAGGGAGGTCTACGAGCAGTACTTC. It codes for CASSQRREVYEQYF.

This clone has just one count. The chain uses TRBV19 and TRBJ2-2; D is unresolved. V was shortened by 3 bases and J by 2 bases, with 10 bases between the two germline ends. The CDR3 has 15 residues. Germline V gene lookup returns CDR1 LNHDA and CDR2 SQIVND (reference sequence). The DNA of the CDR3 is TGTGCCAGTAGTATTGAAGACACAAACACCGGGGAGCTGTTTTTT. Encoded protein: CASSIEDTNTGELFF.

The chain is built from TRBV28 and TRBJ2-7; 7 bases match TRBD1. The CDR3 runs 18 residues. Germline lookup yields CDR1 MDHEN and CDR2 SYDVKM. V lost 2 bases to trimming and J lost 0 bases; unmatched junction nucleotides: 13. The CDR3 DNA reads TGTGCCAGCAGTTTAATCAGAACGAGGGGGCGAAGCTCCTACGAGCAGTACTTC. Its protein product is CASSLIRTRGRSSYEQYF.